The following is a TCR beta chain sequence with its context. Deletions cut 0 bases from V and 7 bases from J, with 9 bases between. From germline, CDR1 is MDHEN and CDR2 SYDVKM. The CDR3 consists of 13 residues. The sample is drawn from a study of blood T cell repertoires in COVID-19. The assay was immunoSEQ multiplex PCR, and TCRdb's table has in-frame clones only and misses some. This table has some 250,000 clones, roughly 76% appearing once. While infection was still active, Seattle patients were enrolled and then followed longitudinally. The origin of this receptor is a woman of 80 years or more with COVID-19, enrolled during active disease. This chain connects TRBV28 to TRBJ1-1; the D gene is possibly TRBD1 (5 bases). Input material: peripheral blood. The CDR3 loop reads CASSLWGPNEAFF. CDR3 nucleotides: TGTGCCAGCAGTTTATGGGGGCCTAATGAAGCTTTCTTT.